The entry below gives a single TCR beta chain sequence along with its context. Antigen: not known. It was at deep level that the assay was run. How the authors handled the data: Junction-only sequences without quality scores were provided by ImmunoSEQ, so filtering was different. Sequencing was performed with immunoSEQ multiplex PCR; in TCRdb, only in-frame clones are kept and a portion is missing. That table gives V, J and clone size, and the DNA gave D and trimming. In the table there are fewer than 1.8 million clones, less than 99% of which are singletons. CDR3 length: 15 residues. The germline CDR1 and CDR2 sequences are MNHEY and SMNVEV (reference sequence). The ends were cut back, 5 bases at V and 5 bases at J, with 16 bases in the middle. The source of the sample is a study of shared clonotypes between healthy human individuals. Study-level background: The people who gave samples were two women and three men aged 18 to 49.

Broader study findings: It was the non-shared clonotypes that had lower generation probabilities than clonotypes shared by all four donors.

Sequences were obtained from naive CD4+ T cells sorted from blood. Described subset: CD45RA+ positively selected. This TCR derives from a man aged 30 to 39 in good health. The rearrangement joins TRBV27 to TRBJ1-3; D is perhaps TRBD1 (5 bases). CDR3 sequence: CASSPLGGNRNTIYF. Written as DNA, the CDR3 is TGTGCCAGCAGTCCCCTTGGGGGTAATCGAAACACCATATATTTT.